This TCR beta chain derives from a study of T cell responses to AZD1222 COVID-19 vaccine. Study information: Second-dose intervals of approximately 4 or approximately 12 weeks were pooled.

Per germline, CDR1 SGDLS and CDR2 YYNGEE. The CDR3 spans 14 residues. V dropped 0 bases and J dropped 3 bases, with 7 bases sitting between them. Findings and caveats of the study: Along spike, vaccine-associated CD4 TCRs were found throughout, with dominance at 160-218 and 743-854. Spike-specific TCRs gained breadth and depth after people received two AZD1222 doses. Targets within unmutated variant regions were reportedly found for nearly half of spike-specific TCRs.

In the case of this clone: What it binds is not known.

TCRdb's table, derived via immunoSEQ multiplex PCR, lists solely in-frame clones and lacks some. The data contain roughly 130,000 clones, over 85% of them singletons. This sample comprised peripheral blood, obtained on day 0 of AZD1222 vaccination. The chain links TRBV9 to TRBJ2-1, with D unclear. The clonotype was recovered from an adult in good health. CDR3 nucleotide sequence: TGTGCCAGCAGCGTAGGAGACTTCTACAATGAGCAGTTCTTC. It specifies CASSVGDFYNEQFF.